This T cell receptor (beta chain) was identified in a study of blood T cells in healthy people across ages. Study overall: Through template switching, about one barcoded beta molecule was captured per two T cells, as measured in model experiments.

Combining a sample-barcoded 5' primer with a J-beta primer mix, a second PCR ran for roughly 6 to 11 cycles. A tag from a template-switch adaptor with 12 random nucleotides marked each cDNA molecule. Sequencing recovered at least 2.5 million CDR3-containing paired-end reads from each sample. Using its own MiXCR run on the 5' RACE reads, TCRdb lists one record per CDR3 protein. Of fewer than 700,000 distinct CDR3 sequences listed, approximately 40% are singletons. Germline CDR1 is MDHEN and CDR2 is SYDVKM. Deletions cut 6 bases from V and 7 bases from J, with 18 bases between. This CDR3 has 15 residues.

The chain joins TRBV28 to TRBJ2-2; D is possibly TRBD2 (7 bases). Material: blood. The receptor's source is an older man in good health. The DNA of the CDR3 is TGTGCCAGCAGGCGTCGGGGGGCGGATGGCGGGGAGCTGTTTTTT. Translated, it gives CASRRRGADGGELFF.